This T cell receptor beta chain was sequenced in a study of blood T cell repertoires in COVID-19. Study as a whole: Collection of acute and convalescent COVID-19 samples took place in the United States, Italy and Spain. Sources were T cells, B-cell-depleted T cells, or PBMCs; the material itself was cDNA or gDNA.

Authors' data handling: How many nucleated cells were present was estimated from reference gene primer amplification. Some clones are missing from TCRdb's copy, which holds only in-frame ones; the method was immunoSEQ multiplex PCR. From that table come the V and J calls and clone size; the DNA was used to work out D and trimming. The sample lists 40,000 to 60,000 clones, more than 75% occurring once. Germline CDR1 and CDR2: SGHNT and YYREEE (reference sequence). The CDR3 runs to 17 residues. With V trimmed by 3 bases and J by 4 bases, 7 bases remained unmatched. The clonotype originates from a human donor in a cohort sampled during active COVID-19. V usage is TRBV5-4 and J usage is TRBJ2-1, with 13 positions matching TRBD2. The sequenced sample was peripheral blood. DNA for the CDR3: TGTGCCAGCAGCTCGGGGACTAGCGGGGTCTTTTACAATGAGCAGTTCTTC. Protein sequence: CASSSGTSGVFYNEQFF.